One sample yielded the 30 T cell receptor beta chains listed below, sequenced in a study of OX40 agonist ivuxolimab in advanced cancers. The assay was immunoSEQ multiplex PCR, and TCRdb's table has in-frame clones only and misses some. The sample has some 90,000 clones, just over 90% seen once. Sequenced here: CD4+ or CD8+ T cells sorted from blood, sampled in a trial of the OX40 agonist ivuxolimab. Receptor source: an adult with an advanced solid tumor such as melanoma, head and neck, liver or kidney cancer.

This sequence joins TRBV6-6 and TRBJ2-7; 7 positions agree with TRBD2. The CDR3 sequence is 16 residues long. The V gene's germline CDR1 is MNHNY and CDR2 SVGAGI (reference sequence). Trimming removed 3 bases from V and 0 bases from J; junction bases left unmatched: 8. This CDR3 is CASSYLIAGPSYEQYF. The CDR3 bases are TGTGCCAGCAGTTATCTAATAGCGGGCCCCTCCTACGAGCAGTACTTC.

This clone was seen only once. This rearrangement joins TRBV7-8 to TRBJ2-1; D is perhaps TRBD2 (5 bases). CDR3 length: 14 amino acids. Trimming stripped 5 bases from V and 9 bases from J, with 17 bases between. Germline V CDR1 and CDR2: SGHVS, FQNEAQ. This CDR3 is CASSASGRSTEQFF. The DNA for the CDR3 is TGTGCCAGCAGCGCCAGCGGAAGAAGTACTGAGCAGTTCTTC.

CDR3 amino acids: CASSPSGRARETQYF. The DNA for the CDR3 is TGTGCCAGCAGCCCCAGCGGGAGGGCGCGAGAGACCCAGTACTTC. This chain uses TRBV7-9 with TRBJ2-5; the match to TRBD2 covers 10 bases. In germline, CDR1 is SEHNR, CDR2 FQNEAQ (reference sequence). The CDR3 is 15 residues long. The V gene end was trimmed by 5 bases and the J gene end by 4 bases; junction bases not matched to a gene: 7.

V is TRBV7-9 and J is TRBJ2-1, with 8 bases identical to TRBD1. The CDR3 totals 15 residues. Germline V lookup: CDR1 SEHNR, CDR2 FQNEAQ (reference sequence). The V gene end was trimmed by 5 bases and the J gene end by 10 bases; junction bases not matched to a gene: 13. The CDR3: CASSVDRGRVQEQFF. Here the CDR3 DNA reads TGTGCCAGCAGCGTTGACAGGGGTCGGGTGCAGGAGCAGTTCTTC.

V usage is TRBV28 and J usage is TRBJ1-1; 9 bases are a match to TRBD1. After removal of 6 bases from V and 5 bases from J, the junction contained 7 bases not matched to a gene. The CDR3 is made up of 14 amino acids. CDR1 is MDHEN, CDR2 SYDVKM, per germline. CDR3 DNA: TGTGCCAGCAGCTTAGGGACAGGGATAACTGAAGCTTTCTTT. Protein sequence: CASSLGTGITEAFF.

The rearrangement uses TRBV7-2 and TRBJ2-5, with D unclear. This CDR3 region has 13 residues. Germline lookup yields CDR1 SGHTA and CDR2 FQGNSA. V lost 5 bases and J 4 bases, leaving 11 bases between the germline ends. The CDR3 reads CASSPYLRETQYF. CDR3 coding DNA: TGTGCCAGCAGCCCCTATTTAAGAGAGACCCAGTACTTC.

The chain is built from TRBV5-5 and TRBJ2-5; 9 bases fit TRBD1. The germline CDR1 and CDR2 sequences are SGHKS and YYEKEE (reference sequence). This CDR3 spans 16 amino acids. V dropped 6 bases and J dropped 5; count of bases not matched to a gene: 14. As DNA, the CDR3 is TGTGCCAGCAAAACCTCTGGACAGGGGAGTTCGGAGACCCAGTACTTC. Amino acid sequence: CASKTSGQGSSETQYF. Full variable domain (missing parts from reference TRBV5-5 and TRBJ2-5): DAGVTQSPTHLIKTRGQQVTLRCSPISGHKSVSWYQQVLGQGPQFIFQYYEKEERGRGNFPDRFSARQFPNYSSELNVNALLLGDSALYLCASKTSGQGSSETQYFGPGTRLLVL.

This clone has only one observation. The rearrangement links TRBV4-1 to TRBJ2-3; D is undetermined. CDR1 and CDR2 (germline): MGHRA, YSYEKL. The CDR3 has 14 residues. Deletions cut 6 bases from V and 0 bases from J, with 10 bases between. The CDR3 coding sequence is TGCGCCAGCAGGCCGACCGGGAGCACAGATACGCAGTATTTT. Translated, it gives CASRPTGSTDTQYF.

The chain recombines TRBV7-2 with TRBJ2-7, with 12 bases identical to TRBD1. In germline, CDR1 is SGHTA, CDR2 FQGNSA. This CDR3 comprises 17 residues. Trimming removed 1 base from V and 4 bases from J; junction bases left unmatched: 8. CDR3 nucleotide sequence: TGTGCCAGCAGCTTAGGAGGGACAGGGGGCGGAAAGTACGAGCAGTACTTC. This codes for CASSLGGTGGGKYEQYF. Supplemented by reference TRBV7-2 and TRBJ2-7, the full variable domain reads GAGVSQSPSNKVTEKGKDVELRCDPISGHTALYWYRQSLGQGLEFLIYFQGNSAPDKSGLPSDRFSAERTGGSVSTLTIQRTQQEDSAVYLCASSLGGTGGGKYEQYFGPGTRLTVT.

This chain links TRBV5-8 with TRBJ2-7, with a tentative D call TRBD2 (6 bases). CDR3 length: 13 amino acids. V lost 4 bases to trimming and J lost 7 bases, with 15 bases between them. Germline V gives CDR1 SGHTS, CDR2 YDEGEE. For the CDR3, the DNA is TGTGCCAGCAGCCGACGGGTGGAGGGAGAGCAGTACTTC. It is translated as CASSRRVEGEQYF.

The V call is TRBV11-3, the J call TRBJ2-1; TRBD2 agrees at 7 bases. This CDR3 contains 16 residues. CDR1 and CDR2 (germline): SGHNT, YENEEA. V shed 3 bases and J 2 bases; nucleotides not matched to a gene: 7. CDR3 DNA: TGTGCCAGCAGCTTTCGCCTAGCGGCCACCTACAATGAGCAGTTCTTC. As protein: CASSFRLAATYNEQFF.

The chain employs TRBV9 and TRBJ2-6; D is unresolved. Trimming pared 2 bases from V and 0 bases from J, leaving 3 bases between. Germline V lookup: CDR1 SGDLS, CDR2 YYNGEE. The CDR3 length is 14 residues. Here the CDR3 reads CASSVYSGANVLTF. CDR3 coding DNA: TGTGCCAGCAGCGTCTACTCTGGGGCCAACGTCCTGACTTTC.

The chain is built from TRBV4-3 and TRBJ1-3; D unresolved. V was trimmed by 0 bases and J by 0 bases, leaving 18 bases between them. Germline loops: CDR1 LGHNA, CDR2 YSLEER. This CDR3 has 19 residues. In DNA form, the CDR3 reads TGCGCCAGCAGCCAAGAAATAGGAGCGGGGTTTGCCTCTGGAAACACCATATATTTT. As protein: CASSQEIGAGFASGNTIYF.

The V gene is TRBV30, the J gene TRBJ2-5; perhaps TRBD2 as D (6 bases). The V gene's germline CDR1 is GTSNPN and CDR2 SVGIG (reference sequence). The CDR3 is made up of 13 amino acids. Trimming removed 2 bases from V and 4 bases from J, with 11 bases in between. In nucleotides, the CDR3 is TGTGCCTGGAGTCGGAGGGTTGGAGAGACCCAGTACTTC. Amino acid sequence: CAWSRRVGETQYF.

The count of this clone is one. The chain recombines TRBV4-1 with TRBJ2-7; TRBD2 might be the D (5 bases). Germline V CDR1 and CDR2: MGHRA, YSYEKL. Between the trimmed V and J ends, which lost 4 bases and 2 bases, there was a span of 15 bases. CDR3 length: 15 amino acids. In DNA form, the CDR3 reads TGCGCCAGCAGCCGCTTGGACTTCTCGACCTACGAGCAGTACTTC. It yields the protein CASSRLDFSTYEQYF.

The gene calls are TRBV2 and TRBJ2-3, with TRBD2 matching 10 bases. The CDR3 is 16 residues long. J was trimmed by 5 bases and V by 4 bases; bases with no gene match: 9. From germline, CDR1 is SNHLY and CDR2 FYNNEI. The CDR3 coding sequence is TGTGCCAGCAGTGTCCTCTTAGCGGGAGGTGGAGATACGCAGTATTTT. Its protein is CASSVLLAGGGDTQYF.

J is TRBJ2-5 and V is TRBV6-1; 10 nucleotides line up with TRBD2. CDR3 length: 16 amino acids. Trimming removed 2 bases from V and 5 bases from J; junction bases left unmatched: 8. Germline CDR1 and CDR2: MNHNS and SASEGT. The CDR3 DNA is TGTGCCAGCAGTGAAAGCGGGAGGGGCCCTCGGGAGACCCAGTACTTC. The encoded protein is CASSESGRGPRETQYF.

The chain combines TRBV30 with TRBJ2-5, with 7 bases aligning to TRBD1. CDR1 and CDR2 from the germline V gene are GTSNPN and SVGIG (reference sequence). There are 15 residues in the CDR3. V was clipped by 1 base and J by 3 bases; unmatched bases: 8. CDR3 bases: TGTGCCTGGAGTGGGGGACAGATCGGGGAAGAGACCCAGTACTTC. Its protein product is CAWSGGQIGEETQYF.

The rearrangement uses TRBV18 and TRBJ2-5, with D possibly TRBD2 on 5 matching bases. This CDR3 region has 17 residues. The V gene lost 0 bases and the J gene lost 0 bases, with 14 bases spanning the gap. Germline CDR1 and CDR2: KGHSH and LQKENI. CDR3 protein: CASSPPTGSGDQETQYF. In DNA, the CDR3 is TGTGCCAGCTCACCACCGACGGGCAGCGGCGACCAAGAGACCCAGTACTTC.

This clone has just a few counts. Additional DNA sequences in this sample encode the identical CDR3. This sequence joins TRBV7-2 and TRBJ2-5; 8 bases agree with TRBD1. V gave up 2 bases and J gave up 2 bases; unmatched junction bases: 1. This CDR3 comprises 14 residues. Germline loops: CDR1 SGHTA, CDR2 FQGNSA. This CDR3 reads CASSLTGGQETQYF. The CDR3 DNA reads TGTGCCAGCAGCTTAACAGGGGGACAAGAGACCCAGTACTTC.

The genes are TRBV5-6 and TRBJ2-7; TRBD1 is a possible D gene (6 bases). The CDR3 totals 16 residues. The ends were cut back, 3 bases at V and 0 bases at J, with 16 bases in the middle. Germline CDR1 SGHDT, CDR2 YYEEEE. CDR3 loop: CASSSFGTTSSYEQYF. The CDR3 bases are TGTGCCAGCAGCTCCTTCGGGACAACAAGCTCCTACGAGCAGTACTTC.

The chain combines TRBV4-2 with TRBJ2-4; the D gene is possibly TRBD2 (5 bases). Trimming cost V 1 base and J 1 base, with 11 bases left between them. This CDR3 spans 16 amino acids. From germline, CDR1 is LGHNA and CDR2 YNFKEQ. This chain's CDR3 is CASSQVYTGAKNIQYF. Written as DNA, the CDR3 is TGTGCCAGCAGCCAAGTTTATACGGGGGCCAAAAACATTCAGTACTTC.

This chain joins TRBV28 and TRBJ2-7; 10 nucleotides line up with TRBD1. The germline V gene encodes CDR1 MDHEN and CDR2 SYDVKM. This CDR3 region has 15 residues. With 5 bases clipped from V and 5 bases from J, the junction kept 9 bases outside the gene matches. CDR3 in DNA: TGTGCCAGCAGTGGCGCCGGGACAGGGGTGCACGAGCAGTACTTC. It codes for CASSGAGTGVHEQYF.

The chain employs TRBV6-5 and TRBJ1-5; no reliable D call. Trimming took off 4 bases at V and 2 bases at J, with 9 bases between the two ends. Germline CDR1 is MNHEY and CDR2 is SVGAGI. This CDR3 is built from 14 residues. The CDR3 DNA sequence: TGTGCCAGCAGTTTGTGGCAGGGCAATCAGCCCCAGCATTTT. Translated, it gives CASSLWQGNQPQHF.

CDR3 sequence reads: CASTPGGYGEKLFF. The CDR3 DNA reads TGTGCCAGTACCCCTGGGGGGTACGGTGAAAAACTGTTTTTT. This sequence joins TRBV19 and TRBJ1-4, with D possibly being TRBD1 (5 bases). This CDR3 region has 14 residues. The ends were cut back, 7 bases at V and 7 bases at J, with 16 bases in the middle. The germline V gene has CDR1 LNHDA and CDR2 SQIVND (reference sequence).

This clone appeared once. The chain links TRBV7-9 to TRBJ1-5; D remains unclear. CDR1 and CDR2 (germline): SEHNR, FQNEAQ (reference sequence). V was trimmed by 2 bases and J by 1 base, leaving 3 bases between them. The CDR3 contains 13 residues. CDR3 DNA sequence: TGTGCCAGCAGCTTATCAAGCAATCAGCCCCAGCATTTT. This encodes CASSLSSNQPQHF.

V is TRBV15 and J is TRBJ2-2; 8 bases align to TRBD1. This CDR3 is built from 16 residues. Germline trimming cut 2 bases from V and 5 bases from J; bases unmatched to any gene: 7. Germline V gene sequence: CDR1 LNHNV, CDR2 YYDKDF (reference sequence). CDR3 nucleotide sequence: TGTGCCACCAGCAGACAGCAGGGGGCAGGGACCGGGGAGCTGTTTTTT. Translated: CATSRQQGAGTGELFF.

The chain has TRBV28 and TRBJ2-1; D is possibly TRBD2 (6 bases). Trimming took 6 bases from V and 15 from J, leaving 18 bases between them. The length of the CDR3 is 12 residues. CDR1 MDHEN and CDR2 SYDVKM come from the germline V gene. The CDR3 region has the DNA TGTGCCAGCAGAACGGGGGACCCCGGACTGTTCTTC. The encoded protein is CASRTGDPGLFF.

The chain couples TRBV19 to TRBJ1-1; TRBD1 matches 7 bases. Germline-derived CDR1 and CDR2 are LNHDA and SQIVND (reference sequence). This CDR3 contains 15 residues. Trimming cost V 6 bases and J 2 bases; bases outside gene matches: 9. This chain's CDR3 is CASSDRDRLNTEAFF. In DNA form, the CDR3 reads TGTGCCAGTAGCGATCGGGACAGATTAAACACTGAAGCTTTCTTT.

The genes are TRBV4-2 and TRBJ2-3; D gene uncertain. The CDR3 covers 15 residues. Trimming left V 3 bases short and J 2 bases short, with 12 bases between. The germline gives CDR1 LGHNA, CDR2 YNFKEQ. The CDR3: CASSHRWLTTDTQYF. The CDR3 nucleotides read TGTGCCAGCAGCCACAGGTGGCTGACCACAGATACGCAGTATTTT.